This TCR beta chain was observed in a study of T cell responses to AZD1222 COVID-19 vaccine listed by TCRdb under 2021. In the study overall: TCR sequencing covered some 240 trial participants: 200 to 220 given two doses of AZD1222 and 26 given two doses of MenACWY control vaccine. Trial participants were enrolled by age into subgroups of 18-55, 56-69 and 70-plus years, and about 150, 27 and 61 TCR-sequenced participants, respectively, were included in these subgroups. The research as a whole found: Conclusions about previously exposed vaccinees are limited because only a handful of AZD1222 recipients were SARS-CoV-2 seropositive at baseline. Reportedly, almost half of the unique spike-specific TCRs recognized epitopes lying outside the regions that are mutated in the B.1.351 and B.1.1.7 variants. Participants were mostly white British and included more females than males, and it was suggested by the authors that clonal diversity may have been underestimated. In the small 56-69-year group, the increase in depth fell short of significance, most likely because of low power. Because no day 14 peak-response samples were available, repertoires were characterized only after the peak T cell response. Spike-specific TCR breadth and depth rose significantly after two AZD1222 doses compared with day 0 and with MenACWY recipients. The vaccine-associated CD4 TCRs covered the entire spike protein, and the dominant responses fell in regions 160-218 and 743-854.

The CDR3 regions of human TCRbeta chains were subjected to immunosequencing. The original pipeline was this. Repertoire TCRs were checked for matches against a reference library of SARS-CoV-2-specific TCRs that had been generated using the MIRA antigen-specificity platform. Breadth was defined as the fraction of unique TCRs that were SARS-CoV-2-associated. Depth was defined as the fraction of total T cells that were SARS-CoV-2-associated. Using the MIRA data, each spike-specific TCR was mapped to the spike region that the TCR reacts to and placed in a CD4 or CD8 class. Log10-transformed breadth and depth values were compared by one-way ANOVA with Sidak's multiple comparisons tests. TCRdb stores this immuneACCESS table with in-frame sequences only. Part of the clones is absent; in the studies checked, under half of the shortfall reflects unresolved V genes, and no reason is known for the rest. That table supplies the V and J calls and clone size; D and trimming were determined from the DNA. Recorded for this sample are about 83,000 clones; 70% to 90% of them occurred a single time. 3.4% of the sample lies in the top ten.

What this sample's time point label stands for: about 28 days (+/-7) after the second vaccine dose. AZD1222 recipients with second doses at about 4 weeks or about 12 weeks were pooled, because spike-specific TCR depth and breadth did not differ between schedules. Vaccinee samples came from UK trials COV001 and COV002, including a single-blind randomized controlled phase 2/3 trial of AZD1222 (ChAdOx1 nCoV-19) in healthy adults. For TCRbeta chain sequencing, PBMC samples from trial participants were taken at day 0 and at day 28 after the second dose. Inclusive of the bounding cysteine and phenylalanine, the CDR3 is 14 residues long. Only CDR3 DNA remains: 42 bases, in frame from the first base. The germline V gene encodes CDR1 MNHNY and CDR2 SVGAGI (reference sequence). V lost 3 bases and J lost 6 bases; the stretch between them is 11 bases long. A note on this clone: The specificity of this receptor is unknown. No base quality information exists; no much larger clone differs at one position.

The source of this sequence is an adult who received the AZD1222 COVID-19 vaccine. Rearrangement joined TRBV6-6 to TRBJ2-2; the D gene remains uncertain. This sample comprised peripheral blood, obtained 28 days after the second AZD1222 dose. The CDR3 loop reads CASSYSGMAGELFF. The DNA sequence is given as TGTGCCAGCAGTTATTCGGGTATGGCCGGGGAGCTGTTTTTT.